Included here is one T cell receptor beta chain sequence, with context. RNA was extracted with the RNeasy kit, and a quantity of roughly 0.45 to 1 ug was reverse transcribed using random hexamers. The amplification used immunoSEQ multiplex PCR on TCR beta CDR3; it spanned 54 Vbeta and 13 Jbeta. TCRdb re-called the immunoSEQ multiplex PCR reads through MiXCR, storing one row per CDR3 protein. The sample lists hundreds of thousands of distinct CDR3 sequences; approximately 94% were seen once. This specimen comes from a study of CD8 T cells in Susac syndrome. The CDR3 is 15 residues long. The V gene's germline CDR1 is MDHEN and CDR2 SYDVKM. Trimming shortened V by 6 bases and J by 7 bases, and 21 bases separated the two germline ends.

The rearrangement joins TRBV28 to TRBJ1-2; maybe TRBD1 (6 bases). This sequence originates from a human donor with Susac syndrome. The sequencing input was CD4+ T cells from PBMCs. As DNA, the CDR3 is TGTGCCAGCAGGACTCGGGACACTGGATACAGTGGCTACACCTTC. Translated, it gives CASRTRDTGYSGYTF.